This passage covers 23 T cell receptor beta chains from one sample sequenced in a study of OX40 agonist ivuxolimab in advanced cancers. The table came from immunoSEQ multiplex PCR; TCRdb's copy has only in-frame clones and leaves some out. The sample includes 15,000 to 16,000 clones, roughly 77% seen only once; the top ten take 35% to 45%. The starting material was CD4+ or CD8+ T cells sorted from blood, obtained in a trial of the OX40 agonist ivuxolimab. All receptors derive from an adult with an advanced solid tumor such as melanoma, head and neck, liver or kidney cancer.

The chain has TRBV27 and TRBJ1-5, with 8 bases fitting TRBD1. With V trimmed by 6 bases and J by 5 bases, 3 bases remained unmatched. The CDR3 contains 13 residues. In germline, CDR1 is MNHEY, CDR2 SMNVEV (reference sequence). CDR3 amino acids: CASRGQGYQPQHF. The CDR3 DNA reads as TGTGCCAGCAGAGGACAGGGTTATCAGCCCCAGCATTTT.

The rearrangement uses TRBV4-3 and TRBJ1-2, with D perhaps matching TRBD1 (6 bases). The CDR3 is made up of 15 amino acids. CDR1 and CDR2 (germline): LGHNA, YSLEER. Trimming left V 0 bases short and J 7 bases short, with 15 bases between. This CDR3 is CASSQDRWGAGGYTF. CDR3 sequence (DNA): TGCGCCAGCAGCCAAGACCGATGGGGGGCTGGTGGCTACACCTTC.

The chain links TRBV27 to TRBJ1-1; unclear D gene. Between the trimmed V and J ends, which lost 2 bases and 5 bases, there was a span of 12 bases. Germline V gene sequence: CDR1 MNHEY, CDR2 SMNVEV (reference sequence). The CDR3 totals 14 residues. Here the CDR3 reads CASSLPGLGTEAFF. CDR3 sequence (DNA): TGTGCCAGCAGTTTACCGGGGTTGGGGACTGAAGCTTTCTTT.

The chain employs TRBV7-6 and TRBJ2-2, with 12 bases that match TRBD1. The V segment lost 5 bases and the J segment 0 bases; nucleotides outside the gene matches: 16. Per germline, CDR1 SGHVS and CDR2 FNYEAQ. The CDR3 extends over 21 amino acids. CDR3 region: CASSITPGQGARTANTGELFF. The CDR3 nucleotides are TGTGCCAGCAGCATAACACCGGGACAGGGGGCAAGGACCGCGAACACCGGGGAGCTGTTTTTT. Together with reference TRBV7-6 and TRBJ2-2, the CDR3 gives the full variable domain: GAGVSQSPRYKVTKRGQDVALRCDPISGHVSLYWYRQALGQGPEFLTYFNYEAQQDKSGLPNDRFSAERPEGSISTLTIQRTEQRDSAMYRCASSITPGQGARTANTGELFFGEGSRLTVL.

The gene calls are TRBV2 and TRBJ1-4; 10 bases line up with TRBD1. The CDR3 is 14 residues long. The V and J ends lost 5 bases and 7 bases, in that order; junction bases with no gene match: 4. The germline CDR1 and CDR2 sequences are SNHLY and FYNNEI. CDR3 bases: TGTGCCAGCAGTCGTGACAGGGGGCGTGAAAAACTGTTTTTT. Protein product: CASSRDRGREKLFF.

In its sample, this clone was seen a few times. The chain combines TRBV5-4 with TRBJ2-7; unclear D gene. This CDR3 region has 11 residues. The germline V and J ends were trimmed by 0 bases and 13 bases, with 11 bases remaining between them. Germline V lookup: CDR1 SGHNT, CDR2 YYREEE (reference sequence). CDR3: CASSLDGALYF. The CDR3 region has the DNA TGTGCCAGCAGCTTGGATGGAGCCCTCTACTTC.

V and J are TRBV9 and TRBJ2-1; 12 bases map to TRBD1. CDR1 and CDR2 (germline): SGDLS, YYNGEE. CDR3 length: 15 amino acids. V shed 4 bases, J shed 9 bases, and the junction held 8 bases outside the gene matches. The CDR3 coding sequence is TGTGCCAGCAGCCCAGATGGGACAGGGGGCGGTGAGCAGTTCTTC. Its protein product is CASSPDGTGGGEQFF.

V gene TRBV10-3 combines with J gene TRBJ2-1, with D hard to call. V dropped 7 bases and J dropped 8 bases, with 15 bases sitting between them. In germline, CDR1 is ENHRY, CDR2 SYGVKD. The CDR3 runs 13 residues. In DNA, the CDR3 is TGTGCCATCAACAAGGAGAGTACGGATGAGCAGTTCTTC. Translating it yields CAINKESTDEQFF.

The V and J genes are TRBV7-3 and TRBJ2-7, with D possibly TRBD2 on 5 matching bases. This CDR3 has 14 residues. The germline gives CDR1 SGHTA, CDR2 FQGTGA. Trimming stripped 5 bases from V and 1 base from J, with 12 bases between. DNA of the CDR3: TGTGCCAGCAGCCCAAGCGGTGAATCCTACGAGCAGTACTTC. Translation gives CASSPSGESYEQYF. The whole variable domain, remainder taken from reference TRBV7-3 and TRBJ2-7, is GAGVSQTPSNKVTEKGKYVELRCDPISGHTALYWYRQSLGQGPEFLIYFQGTGAADDSGLPNDRFFAVRPEGSVSTLKIQRTERGDSAVYLCASSPSGESYEQYFGPGTRLTVT.

The sample holds a few counts of this clone. The rearrangement uses TRBV7-2 and TRBJ1-5; 10 nucleotides align to TRBD1. CDR1 SGHTA and CDR2 FQGNSA come from the germline V gene. The CDR3 contains 15 residues. The V segment lost 5 bases and the J segment 2 bases; nucleotides outside the gene matches: 3. In DNA, the CDR3 is TGTGCCAGCAGCCCAGGACAGGGGGGCAATCAGCCCCAGCATTTT. Amino acids: CASSPGQGGNQPQHF.

This chain connects TRBV7-9 to TRBJ2-3, with D uncertain. The CDR3 runs to 12 residues. Germline V lookup: CDR1 SEHNR, CDR2 FQNEAQ (reference sequence). Trimming removed 5 bases from V and 4 bases from J, with 7 bases in between. The CDR3 region is CASSNGPDTQYF. The CDR3 nucleotides are TGTGCCAGCAGCAACGGTCCAGATACGCAGTATTTT.

This sequence joins TRBV6-4 and TRBJ2-3; D is uncertain. Trimming took 0 bases from V and 2 from J, leaving 12 bases between them. The length of the CDR3 is 16 residues. Germline loops: CDR1 MRHNA, CDR2 SNTAGT. The CDR3 loop reads CASSDSAEPSTDTQYF. The DNA for the CDR3 is TGTGCCAGCAGTGACTCGGCAGAGCCTTCCACAGATACGCAGTATTTT.

The chain joins TRBV2 to TRBJ1-5; 10 bases are shared with TRBD1. The CDR3 loop spans 14 amino acids. V was pared by 11 bases and J by 2 bases, with 6 bases of the junction left unmatched. Germline CDR1 is SNHLY and CDR2 is FYNNEI. Here the CDR3 reads CAGGTGVGNQPQHF. The CDR3 DNA reads as TGTGCCGGGGGGACAGGGGTCGGCAATCAGCCCCAGCATTTT.

A single count supports this clone. This chain links TRBV12-5 with TRBJ2-7; no reliable D call. The CDR3 covers 12 residues. Germline V gene lookup returns CDR1 LGHNT and CDR2 FRNRAP. V gave up 2 bases and J gave up 4 bases, with 6 bases separating them. CDR3 region: CASGLYSYEQYF. The DNA of the CDR3 is TGTGCTAGTGGTTTGTACTCATACGAGCAGTACTTC.

This sequence joins TRBV7-6 and TRBJ2-7, with 10 bases that match TRBD1. The V gene's germline CDR1 is SGHVS and CDR2 FNYEAQ. After removal of 4 bases from V and 0 bases from J, the junction contained 3 bases not matched to a gene. The CDR3 runs to 15 residues. The CDR3 protein is CASSYRTGGSYEQYF. The CDR3 DNA reads TGTGCCAGCAGCTATCGGACAGGGGGCTCCTACGAGCAGTACTTC.

The rearrangement joins TRBV7-9 to TRBJ1-1; D unresolved. The CDR3 is 11 residues long. Trimming pared 8 bases from V and 7 bases from J, leaving 11 bases between. Germline V gene data show CDR1 as SEHNR and CDR2 as FQNEAQ (reference sequence). The CDR3 DNA reads as TGTGCCAGCCTATATCTGGGTGAAGCTTTCTTT. Protein: CASLYLGEAFF. The variable domain in full, with the rest retrieved from reference TRBV7-9 and TRBJ1-1, is DTGVSQNPRHKITKRGQNVTFRCDPISEHNRLYWYRQTLGQGPEFLTYFQNEAQLEKSRLLSDRFSAERPKGSFSTLEIQRTEQGDSAMYLCASLYLGEAFFGQGTRLTVV.

The J gene is TRBJ2-1, the V gene TRBV4-3; D tentatively reads TRBD1 or TRBD2 (5 bases each). The CDR3 runs to 13 residues. CDR1 and CDR2 from the germline V gene are LGHNA and YSLEER. Deletions cut 5 bases from V and 9 bases from J, with 14 bases between. The CDR3 DNA sequence: TGCGCCAGCAGCTATCGACTGGGGACTGAGCAGTTCTTC. Translation gives CASSYRLGTEQFF.

The chain employs TRBV30 and TRBJ2-1; D unclear. The CDR3 sequence is 15 residues long. V dropped 2 bases and J dropped 0 bases, with 11 bases sitting between them. Germline V CDR1 and CDR2: GTSNPN, SVGIG (reference sequence). In nucleotides, the CDR3 is TGTGCCTGGAGTCAAGGCCCGAGCTCCTACAATGAGCAGTTCTTC. Residues: CAWSQGPSSYNEQFF.

The chain is built from TRBV28 and TRBJ2-1, with D perhaps TRBD1 (5 bases). Deletions cut 2 bases from V and 12 bases from J, with 17 bases between. The length of the CDR3 is 14 residues. Per germline, CDR1 MDHEN and CDR2 SYDVKM. CDR3 region: CASSLVPQGGSQFF. The CDR3 bases are TGTGCCAGCAGTTTAGTCCCTCAGGGTGGGTCGCAGTTCTTC.

The gene calls are TRBV6-5 and TRBJ1-3, with D tentatively TRBD1 (5 bases). V lost 0 bases and J 0 bases, leaving 9 bases between the germline ends. Per the germline V gene, CDR1 is MNHEY and CDR2 is SVGAGI. The CDR3 is 16 amino acids. In nucleotides, the CDR3 is TGTGCCAGCAGTTACTCTTTCAGGGCCTCTGGAAACACCATATATTTT. Its translation: CASSYSFRASGNTIYF.

Note on this clone: The CDR3 carries no conserved terminal phenylalanine or tryptophan, so it likely arises from a read error. The V call is TRBV4-1, the J call TRBJ1-1, with 8 bases that match TRBD1. V lost 3 bases to trimming and J lost 6 bases; unmatched junction nucleotides: 6. The germline V gene has CDR1 MGHRA and CDR2 YSYEKL. This CDR3 comprises 14 residues. CDR3 DNA: TGCGCCAGCAGCCATTACCAGGGGGCCGCTGAAGCTTTCCTT. Its protein product is CASSHYQGAAEAFL.

V and J are TRBV27 and TRBJ1-1; a possible D gene is TRBD1 (6 bases). V was trimmed by 5 bases and J by 2 bases, leaving 12 bases between them. This CDR3 comprises 14 residues. Germline assignment: CDR1 MNHEY and CDR2 SMNVEV (reference sequence). The CDR3 nucleotides are TGTGCCAGCAGTATTACAGGGAGTAACACTGAAGCTTTCTTT. This translates into CASSITGSNTEAFF.

This clone was found a few times. This sequence joins TRBV11-2 and TRBJ2-7; TRBD1 agrees at 9 bases. CDR3 length: 14 amino acids. J gave up 1 base and V 4 bases, and 2 bases lay outside the gene matches. Germline lookup yields CDR1 SGHAT and CDR2 FQNNGV. The CDR3 region has the DNA TGTGCCAGCAGCTACGGGACAGGGTCCTACGAGCAGTACTTC. It encodes CASSYGTGSYEQYF. Combining the CDR3 with reference TRBV11-2 and TRBJ2-7 gives the whole variable domain EAGVAQSPRYKIIEKRQSVAFWCNPISGHATLYWYQQILGQGPKLLIQFQNNGVVDDSQLPKDRFSAERLKGVDSTLKIQPAKLEDSAVYLCASSYGTGSYEQYFGPGTRLTVT.